The sequence of this T cell receptor (beta chain) was determined in a study of metastatic and nonmetastatic thyroid tumors. This clone was detected only a few times. Its antigen is still unknown. At one end the junction does not follow the germline gene, possibly because of a read error. Germline V gene lookup returns CDR1 SGHRS and CDR2 YFSETQ. This CDR3 has 14 amino acids. Thyroid surgery took place with no prior treatment in any patient. Findings of the study overall: In both blood and tumor samples, TCR beta diversity was reported significantly higher for malignant than benign nodules.

Using MiXCR, TCRdb re-called clones from the PCR reads. The sample lists 31,000 or so clones, approximately 15% occurring once. This rearrangement joins TRBV5-1 to TRBJ2-7, with 8 bases aligning to TRBD1. The sequenced sample was blood. The receptor's source is a female donor with papillary thyroid cancer or a benign thyroid nodule (not recorded which). Some clones in this sample may be carry-over from other donors' samples. CDR3 sequence reads: CASRLTGGTYEQYF. The CDR3 DNA is TGCGCCAGCAGATTAACAGGGGGTACCTACGAGCAGTACTTT.